This TCR beta chain originates from a study of OX40 agonist ivuxolimab in advanced cancers. Worth noting for this clone: Its cognate antigen is unknown.

Whole-study results and caveats: The study found that CD8+ T cells averaged more expanded clones than CD4+.

CDR1 is MNHEY, CDR2 SVGAGI, per germline. The CDR3 spans 13 residues. Between the trimmed V and J ends, which lost 5 bases and 11 bases, there was a span of 13 bases. The assay was immunoSEQ multiplex PCR, and TCRdb's table has in-frame clones only and misses some. The sample lists some 140,000 clones, roughly 91% occurring once. The genes are TRBV6-5 and TRBJ1-6; D gene uncertain. The source material was CD4+ or CD8+ T cells sorted from blood, sampled in a trial of the OX40 agonist ivuxolimab. The TCR originated in an adult with an advanced solid tumor such as melanoma, head and neck, liver or kidney cancer. CDR3 DNA: TGTGCCAGCAGTCCTCACCGGGGAACACCCCTCCACTTT. Encoded protein: CASSPHRGTPLHF.